Below are 5 T cell receptor beta chains sequenced from a single sample in a study of blood T cell repertoires in COVID-19. Sequencing was performed with immunoSEQ multiplex PCR; in TCRdb, only in-frame clones are kept and a portion is missing. Of roughly 190,000 clones in the sample, 80% to 85% were seen once. The sample was peripheral blood. The receptors come from a human donor in a cohort sampled during active COVID-19.

The chain joins TRBV6-5 to TRBJ2-1; 7 bases agree with TRBD1. Trimming removed 6 bases from V and 0 bases from J; junction bases left unmatched: 5. Germline-derived CDR1 and CDR2 are MNHEY and SVGAGI. This CDR3 comprises 15 residues. The CDR3 DNA reads as TGTGCCAGCAGCCTGACAGGGAGCTCCTACAATGAGCAGTTCTTC. Its protein product is CASSLTGSSYNEQFF.

For this clone: The sample carries other DNA sequences with the same CDR3. CDR3 protein: CASSQSSTEAFF. DNA of the CDR3: TGTGCCAGCAGCCAGTCGTCCACTGAAGCTTTCTTT. The V call is TRBV3-1 (or the pseudogene TRBV3-2), the J call TRBJ1-1; D unclear. This CDR3 has 12 amino acids. The ends were cut back, 3 bases at V and 4 bases at J, with 6 bases in the middle. Germline assignment: CDR1 LGHDT and CDR2 YNNKEL (reference sequence).

V and J are TRBV27 and TRBJ2-1; 9 bases are shared with TRBD1. V shed 7 bases, J shed 3 bases, and the junction held 16 bases outside the gene matches. CDR1 and CDR2 from the germline V gene are MNHEY and SMNVEV (reference sequence). The CDR3 is 18 residues long. CDR3 in amino acids: CASTLQGAQAPIYNEQFF. The DNA for the CDR3 is TGTGCCAGCACCCTACAGGGGGCGCAGGCCCCGATCTACAATGAGCAGTTCTTC.

Only one count was recorded for this clone. This chain connects TRBV18 to TRBJ2-3, with D perhaps matching TRBD2 (6 bases). CDR1 and CDR2 (germline): KGHSH, LQKENI. The CDR3 has 14 residues. The germline V and J ends were trimmed by 4 bases and 4 bases, with 12 bases remaining between them. CDR3 protein: CASSQWDFPDTQYF. The CDR3 coding sequence is TGTGCCAGCTCACAATGGGACTTCCCAGATACGCAGTATTTT.

The chain links TRBV19 to TRBJ2-1; D perhaps matches TRBD2 (6 bases). V was cut by 3 bases and J by 3 bases, with 12 bases left in between. This CDR3 is built from 15 residues. Germline CDR1 reads LNHDA; CDR2 reads SQIVND (reference sequence). CDR3 sequence: CASSITDGSYNEQFF. CDR3 nucleotide sequence: TGTGCCAGTAGTATTACGGACGGGAGCTACAATGAGCAGTTCTTC.